This T cell receptor beta chain comes out of a study of T cells in Graves' hyperthyroidism and ophthalmopathy. At the level of the study: Upon initial diagnosis and before any treatment, peripheral blood was collected. Study observations and caveats: Ophthalmopathy and stable hyperthyroidism were told apart by a 13 V-J model.

Diagnosis relied on clinical symptoms, serum thyroxine and TRAb, thyroid ultrasound and orbital computed tomography. This clonotype was seen more than once but under ten times. Its specificity is not known. A read error may explain this, as a much larger clone is one base away. The CDR3 length is 13 residues. Trimming at V came to 9 bases and at J to 3 bases, leaving 7 bases not matched to a gene. Germline lookup yields CDR1 SNHLY and CDR2 FYNNEI. TCR beta CDR3 region amplification was performed from RNA transcripts. When the TCR CDR3 underwent first-round RT-PCR, the HTBI primer set was used. TCRdb reanalysed the multiplex PCR reads using MiXCR and keeps one entry per CDR3 protein. The sample consists of 300,000 to 400,000 distinct CDR3 sequences, about 20% of them appearing once.

The sequencing sample was made of blood. This TCR was recovered from a woman aged 45-59 years with Graves' hyperthyroidism. The V call is TRBV2, the J call TRBJ1-1, with 7 bases lining up with TRBD1. The CDR3 protein is CASRGQMDTEAFF. DNA of the CDR3: TGTGCCAGTAGGGGACAGATGGACACTGAAGCTTTCTTT.